This entry describes one TCR beta chain. The data stem from a study of blood T cell repertoires in COVID-19. Measured with immunoSEQ multiplex PCR; TCRdb has only the in-frame clones, and not every one. This table holds some 420,000 clones, approximately 90% found once. The participants were between about 18 and 90 years old and came from 24 US areas. Recovery among Cohort 3 donors was established by two negative PCRs, clearance, or symptom resolution. The germline V and J ends were trimmed by 8 bases and 8 bases, with 15 bases remaining between them. This CDR3 is built from 12 residues. CDR1 is MNHEY and CDR2 is SVGAGI in the germline V gene.

The V call is TRBV6-5, the J call TRBJ1-2; D gene unclear. The sequencing sample was made of PBMCs or T cells enriched from blood (not recorded which). This sequence originates from a man aged 25-45 years who had recovered from COVID-19. Here the CDR3 reads CASSEGNQGYTF. CDR3 bases: TGTGCCAGCTCTGAGGGCAATCAAGGCTACACCTTC.